A single sample gave rise to the 6 T cell receptor beta chains below, sequenced in a study of blood T cell repertoires in COVID-19. Generated by immunoSEQ multiplex PCR, the TCRdb table keeps only in-frame clones and is missing some. The profile shows some 400,000 clones, approximately 80% of them singletons. The sequencing sample was made of peripheral blood. The source of these receptors is a human donor with acute or convalescent COVID-19. The donor label of this sample is uncertain.

The genes are TRBV7-2 and TRBJ2-7, with D possibly TRBD1 on 6 matching bases. Per germline, CDR1 SGHTA and CDR2 FQGNSA. Trimming removed 2 bases from V and 0 bases from J, with 14 bases in between. The CDR3 is 16 amino acids. CDR3 coding DNA: TGTGCCAGCAGCTTATCCTCGGACAGCAGCTCCTACGAGCAGTACTTC. Residues: CASSLSSDSSSYEQYF.

Written as DNA, the CDR3 is TGCGCCAGCAGCTTGTCGGGGACAGGGGGGACAGATACGCAGTATTTT. It translates to CASSLSGTGGTDTQYF. The J gene is TRBJ2-3, the V gene TRBV5-1; TRBD1 matches 11 bases. The germline V gene has CDR1 SGHRS and CDR2 YFSETQ. Losses at the gene ends were 1 base for V and 3 bases for J; bases not matched to a gene: 4. This CDR3 has 16 amino acids.

This clone was counted only a few times. The chain is built from TRBV5-8 and TRBJ1-5; 9 nucleotides agree with TRBD1. The ends lost 2 bases at V and 3 bases at J; junction bases unmatched: 6. Germline V gives CDR1 SGHTS, CDR2 YDEGEE. The CDR3 loop spans 16 amino acids. The CDR3 sequence is CASSLRQGVDNQPQHF. The CDR3 region has the DNA TGTGCCAGCAGCTTAAGACAGGGGGTGGACAATCAGCCCCAGCATTTT.

On this clone itself: One end of the junction is discordant with germline, which a read error may explain. This rearrangement joins TRBV5-8 to TRBJ2-5, with D possibly TRBD1 on 6 matching bases. Germline V gene data show CDR1 as SGHTS and CDR2 as YDEGEE. The CDR3 is 13 amino acids. The CDR3 DNA sequence: TGTGCCAGCAGCCGGGTGGGACAAGAGGCCCAGTACTTC. It specifies CASSRVGQEAQYF.

This rearrangement joins TRBV14 to TRBJ2-1; TRBD2 aligns across 9 bases. This CDR3 contains 15 residues. The V segment lost 1 base and the J segment 9 bases; nucleotides outside the gene matches: 7. Germline V gene sequence: CDR1 SGHDN, CDR2 FVKESK. The CDR3 DNA sequence: TGTGCCAGCAGCCAAGGGGTAGCGGGAGTGCGTGAGCAGTTCTTC. Encoded protein: CASSQGVAGVREQFF.

The chain recombines TRBV2 with TRBJ1-5; the D is unclear. CDR1 SNHLY and CDR2 FYNNEI come from the germline V gene. Deletions cut 4 bases from V and 0 bases from J, with 7 bases between. The CDR3 covers 14 residues. The CDR3 region has the DNA TGTGCCAGCAGTGCCCTTCTTAGCAATCAGCCCCAGCATTTT. Translating gives CASSALLSNQPQHF.